What follows is one T cell receptor beta chain and its context. This clone was seen only once. There is no known antigen for this receptor. No much larger clone exists at a distance of one base, and base qualities are not known. This sample stems from a study of long-term antiretroviral therapy in people with HIV (dated by TCRdb to 2021 to 2024). Background for the entire study: The earliest samples were collected roughly a decade before the 2015 WHO recommendation for immediate ART, at a time when ART was usually postponed until CD4 counts fell. A retrospective serial study tested whether changes in peripheral blood TRB repertoire composition and diversity were associated with ART initiation and durable HIV suppression. A total of roughly 180 cryopreserved PBMC samples were contributed to the cohort by 30 adults with confirmed HIV infection, with samples collected serially over a mean of 6 years (range 1-12). Among the 25 to 30 participants with HIV, eleven were female. Test extractions of a monoclonal T-cell line alongside some 35 polyclonal samples showed no cross-contamination during QIAcube processing. The study at large found these results: Inferences about post-ART repertoire changes were limited because no data were available on ART adherence, viral resistance or therapy changes. Expanded TRB clones identified before ART initiation dominated the repertoire across all time points, though the dominance fluctuated and decreased in many PLHIV after ART. The samples span the years 2004 to 2017, and the ART regimens used at that time may not be as effective as current regimens. Unsorted PBMC were profiled instead of sorted CD4+ and CD8+ T cells because pre-ART samples had limited cell numbers. Because PBMC availability was limited, only the TCR beta chain was sequenced, with no alpha chain pairing. Narrower CDR3 length ranges were observed in HIV repertoires than in controls, and an antigen-experienced repertoire with only a slight naive shift after ART was suggested by the network structure. ART initiation was associated with a significant increase in TRB diversity, but diversity stayed significantly below transplant donor controls even after long-term ART.

Via the germline V gene (reference sequence), CDR1 is LNHDA and CDR2 SQIVND. Its CDR3 holds 16 amino acids, cysteine through phenylalanine. Of all the DNA, just the CDR3 is kept, 48 bases in frame from base 1. Trimming leaves V shorter by 3 bases and J shorter by 2 bases, with the junction holding 9 bases beyond the gene matches. Participants were included only if at least one PBMC sample before ART initiation and at least two post-ART samples were available. All participants with HIV were treated in the United States of America. Before DNA extraction, cryopreserved samples containing about 0.9-10 million PBMC were thawed and washed. At the time of the earliest PBMC sample, participants with HIV were aged between roughly 20 and 54 years. PBMC samples were contributed by each participant from 1-4 timepoints before ART initiation and 2-8 timepoints after ART initiation, with a median of 7 samples. Serial HIV viral load, CD4+ T-cell count, ART history and demographic data were obtained for every participant. Genomic DNA was extracted from unsorted PBMC with a Qiagen kit on a QIAcube, processed in batches of 12 samples.

Sequencing of the TRB variable region was done with the immunoSEQ hsTCRB v3.0 assay at survey level resolution. The targeted TRB sequencing depth was roughly 40,000-55,000 T-cell genomes per sample. Pooled TRB libraries were sequenced on an Illumina MiSeq with a v3 150-cycle kit. The study's own analysis went as follows. Repertoire analysis was run in R within a reproducible Nextflow workflow that covered QC, data transformation and analysis. Custom analyses were implemented in LymphoSeq2, an R package for AIRR-Seq data exploration. A few samples that yielded fewer than 5000 total TRB sequences were excluded, so that some 190 HIV repertoires were analyzed. Among the roughly 200 retained HIV repertoires, 55 to 60 were collected before ART initiation and roughly 130 after ART initiation. Repertoires were downsampled to 5000 TRB nucleotide sequences, with summary statistics averaged over 100 downsampling iterations. TRB sequences were retained for analysis only if CDR3 regions of at least seven amino acids were present. Diversity was measured with a Shannon entropy-derived clonality score and the Gini coefficient. Repertoire networks linked the top 5000 CDR3 amino acid sequences whenever two sequences differed by an edit distance of one. GLIPH2 predicted antigen specificity groups and MHC restriction for TRB CDR3 amino acid sequences. Known CMV, EBV, HIV or tissue antigen associations were flagged by matching CDR3 amino acid sequences against VDJdb and McPAS-TCR. Pre-ART, post-ART and control groups were compared with Wilcoxon signed-rank tests and Holm-Bonferroni correction. Here the immuneACCESS table is served through TCRdb, limited to in-frame sequences with V and J called. Missing clones are a known gap in these copies; in checked studies unresolved V genes cover under half, and the rest lacks a known reason. V, J and clone size are those of that table, while D and trimming were read from the DNA. This sample has around 29,000 clones in its table, and about nine tenths of those were observed once. The ten most abundant clones make up about 8.3% of the sample.

The clonotype was recovered from a man aged 50 to 59 with HIV. The V and J segments used are TRBV19 and TRBJ2-7; 8 bases in the middle match TRBD2. Sequencing was performed on unsorted PBMCs, taken 3.2 years before starting antiretroviral therapy. The DNA reads TGTGCCAGTAGTATGTGGGGGACTAGGGGTGCCTACGAGCAGTACTTC. Protein translation: CASSMWGTRGAYEQYF.